These T cell receptor beta chains were read from a single sample in a study of shared clonotypes between healthy human individuals. TCRdb's copy holds only in-frame clones and misses some; the assay was immunoSEQ multiplex PCR. The table lists millions of clones, roughly 94% of them singletons. Sample: naive CD8+ T cells sorted from blood. The receptors stem from a man between 18 and 35 years old in good health. Both conserved end residues are part of each CDR3. D genes are given only for firm matches. Clone size is shown for a subset of rows, as once, few, many or a class of expanded clone.

V gene,clone size,D gene,J gene,CDR3 DNA,CDR3 protein
TRBV19,NA,NA,TRBJ1-2,TGTGCCAGTAGTCCTCAGTCCTGGACAGTCTATGGCTACACCTTC,CASSPQSWTVYGYTF
TRBV6-1,NA,TRBD2,TRBJ2-3,TGTGCCAGCAGCGAACTAGCGGGGGGTCCAGATACGCAGTATTTT,CASSELAGGPDTQYF
TRBV7-9,NA,NA,TRBJ2-7,TGTGCCAGCAGCTCCCCCGGACGGGCCTACGAGCAGTACTTC,CASSSPGRAYEQYF
TRBV27,NA,NA,TRBJ1-6,TGTGCCAGCGGACTGGGGCTTCCCACGGATTCGTATAATTCACCCCTCCACTTT,CASGLGLPTDSYNSPLHF
TRBV4-1,NA,NA,TRBJ1-3,TGCGCCAGCAGCCAAGATCCCCAGGGTCGAAACACCATATATTTT,CASSQDPQGRNTIYF
TRBV10-2,NA,TRBD2,TRBJ2-7,TGCGCCAGCAGTGAGCACCCGGGGGGCTACGAGCAGTACTTC,CASSEHPGGYEQYF
TRBV28,NA,TRBD1,TRBJ1-6,TGTGCCAGCAGTTTAACCGGGACAGGGGGCGGGTCACCCCTCCACTTT,CASSLTGTGGGSPLHF
TRBV11-2,NA,TRBD1,TRBJ2-5,TGTGCCAGCAGCTTGGGGGCCAGGGGGGAGACCCAGTACTTC,CASSLGARGETQYF
TRBV10-3,NA,NA,TRBJ1-5,TGTGCCATCAGTGAGGGGGATCCCAGTCAGCCCCAGCATTTT,CAISEGDPSQPQHF
TRBV9,NA,NA,TRBJ1-2,TGTGCCAGCAGCGTAGCTACGGTCCTAAGAGAGGGCTACACCTTC,CASSVATVLREGYTF
TRBV27,NA,TRBD1,TRBJ2-7,TGTGCCAGCAGCCCTGGACAGGGGGGCTACGAGCAGTACTTC,CASSPGQGGYEQYF
TRBV29-1,NA,NA,TRBJ1-1,TGCAGCGTTTTTGACAGACGAGAAGCTTTCTTT,CSVFDRREAFF
TRBV10-3,NA,TRBD1,TRBJ1-3,TGTGCCATCAGCGGGACAGGGGAAGTAATTCTAAGTGGAAACACCATATATTTT,CAISGTGEVILSGNTIYF
TRBV30,NA,TRBD1,TRBJ2-7,TGTGGTGGGGACAGTTGGGACTCCTACGAGCAGTACTTC,CGGDSWDSYEQYF
TRBV30,NA,NA,TRBJ1-5,TGTGCCTGGAGTGAGGGGTCTTATAGCAATCAGCCCCAGCATTTT,CAWSEGSYSNQPQHF
TRBV4-2,NA,NA,TRBJ2-3,TGTGCCAGCAGCCAAGGGGTCCTGGGTACAGATACGCAGTATTTT,CASSQGVLGTDTQYF
TRBV7-9,NA,TRBD1,TRBJ2-5,TGTGCCAGCAGCTTACCCCACGGGGACAGGGAAGAGACCCAGTACTTC,CASSLPHGDREETQYF
TRBV13,NA,NA,TRBJ1-1,TGTGCCAGCAGCTTAGGCCAGCGTGAAGCTTTCTTT,CASSLGQREAFF
TRBV19,NA,NA,TRBJ2-7,TGTGCCAGTAGCGCTAGTTCGGGCTACGAGCAGTACTTC,CASSASSGYEQYF
TRBV5-6,NA,TRBD1,TRBJ2-5,TGTGCCAGCAGCTTTGCGGGACAGGGAAGTGAGACCCAGTACTTC,CASSFAGQGSETQYF
TRBV6-6,NA,TRBD2,TRBJ2-1,TGTGCCAGCAGTACCGGGACTAGCGGGGCGAATGAGCAGTTCTTC,CASSTGTSGANEQFF
TRBV5-1,NA,NA,TRBJ2-7,TGCGCCAGCAGCTTTGGGTCCCGGGACATTAGCTCCTACGAGCAGTACTTC,CASSFGSRDISSYEQYF
TRBV5-4,NA,NA,TRBJ1-6,TGTGCCAGCGGCAGGGACAATTCACCCCTCCACTTT,CASGRDNSPLHF
TRBV4-1,NA,NA,TRBJ2-5,TGCGCCAGCAGCCAAGTCCAAGAGGGGGAGCAGTACTTC,CASSQVQEGEQYF
TRBV10-2,few,NA,TRBJ1-1,TGCGCCAGCAGAACCGGGACCACTGAAGCTTTCTTT,CASRTGTTEAFF
TRBV2,few,TRBD1,TRBJ1-5,TGTGCCAGCAGAGCGGGACAGGCCCTAGGGAATAGCAATCAGCCCCAGCATTTT,CASRAGQALGNSNQPQHF
TRBV28,NA,TRBD2,TRBJ2-3,TGTGCCAGCAGTAGCCTAGCGGGGGGCCCCACAGATACGCAGTATTTT,CASSSLAGGPTDTQYF
TRBV13,NA,NA,TRBJ1-2,TGTGCCAGCACCGGGGACTTTTTCTCCCCCACCTTC,CASTGDFFSPTF
TRBV18,NA,TRBD1,TRBJ2-7,TGTGCCAGCTCACCACCCGACAGGGGGTTCGACGAGCAGTACTTC,CASSPPDRGFDEQYF